Each of the 22 T cell receptor beta chains below was sequenced from the same sample in a study of metastatic and nonmetastatic thyroid tumors. TCRdb reprocessed the PCR reads using MiXCR. The sample shows about 20,000 clones, roughly a third of them seen only once. Every patient was untreated before thyroid surgery. Specimen: blood. Source of these receptors: a female donor with papillary thyroid cancer or a benign thyroid nodule (not recorded which). Some clones in this sample may be carry-over from other donors' samples.

At least ten counts were recorded for this clone. This sequence may be a read error, since a much larger clone differs from it by one base. Within the sample, other DNA sequences also encode this same CDR3. The V call is TRBV6-4, the J call TRBJ2-3; TRBD1 matches at 9 bases. J gave up 2 bases and V 6 bases, and 3 bases lay outside the gene matches. CDR1 MRHNA and CDR2 SNTAGT come from the germline V gene. This CDR3 is 14 amino acids long. CDR3 residues: CASSGDRDTDTQYF. DNA for the CDR3: TGTGCCAGCAGCGGGGACAGGGACACAGATACGCAGTATTTT.

This clone was seen only a few times. The rearrangement links TRBV6-5 to TRBJ1-4; perhaps TRBD1 as D (5 bases). In germline, CDR1 is MNHEY, CDR2 SVGAGI. Trimming took 4 bases from V and 5 from J, leaving 17 bases between them. The CDR3 length is 16 residues. DNA of the CDR3: TGTGCCAGCAGTTCCGCGACGACAGTGAAGAATGAAAAACTGTTTTTT. It encodes CASSSATTVKNEKLFF.

This clone was seen at least ten times. The chain uses TRBV15 and TRBJ1-2; unclear D gene. Germline loops: CDR1 LNHNV, CDR2 YYDKDF (reference sequence). The CDR3 covers 17 residues. Trimming removed 6 bases from V and 2 bases from J, with 22 bases in between. CDR3 loop: CATRDSRNPKGNYGYTF. The CDR3 DNA sequence: TGTGCCACCAGAGACTCCCGGAACCCCAAAGGGAACTATGGCTACACCTTC.

A few counts support this clone. Other nucleotide sequences in the sample specify the same CDR3. V and J are TRBV6-1 and TRBJ1-1; D ambiguous. The CDR3 is 13 residues long. Per the germline V gene, CDR1 is MNHNS and CDR2 is SASEGT. Trimming cost V 6 bases and J 0 bases, with 8 bases left between them. Here the CDR3 DNA reads TGTGCCAGCAGCTCGGACGTGAACACTGAAGCTTTCTTT. Protein sequence: CASSSDVNTEAFF.

This clone ranks as medium-sized (0.01 to 0.1%). The chain uses TRBV6-1 and TRBJ1-6; D call uncertain. The V end was cut by 7 bases, the J end by 2 bases, with 18 bases between. This CDR3 has 17 amino acids. Germline values: CDR1 MNHNS, CDR2 SASEGT. The DNA of the CDR3 is TGTGCCAGCACTCCCGGGCGGGCCGGCCCCTATAATTCACCCCTCCACTTT. This translates into CASTPGRAGPYNSPLHF.

The rearrangement links TRBV6-2 or TRBV6-3 to TRBJ2-5, with D hard to call. With 0 bases removed from V and 5 bases from J, the gap between germline ends came to 7 bases. Per the germline V gene, CDR1 is MNHEY and CDR2 is SVGEGT. The CDR3 has 13 residues. The CDR3 sequence is CASSYSDEETQYF. The CDR3 bases are TGTGCCAGCAGTTACTCGGACGAGGAGACCCAGTACTTC.

This chain joins TRBV5-1 and TRBJ1-2; D remains ambiguous. Trimming left V 1 base short and J 0 bases short, with 7 bases between. The CDR3 extends over 14 amino acids. CDR1 is SGHRS, CDR2 YFSETQ, per germline. The CDR3: CASSLPTSNYGYTF. The CDR3, as DNA: TGCGCCAGCAGCTTGCCGACCTCTAACTATGGCTACACCTTC. Drawing the rest from reference TRBV5-1 and TRBJ1-2, the complete variable domain is KAGVTQTPRYLIKTRGQQVTLSCSPISGHRSVSWYQQTPGQGLQFLFEYFSETQRNKGNFPGRFSGRQFSNSRSEMNVSTLELGDSALYLCASSLPTSNYGYTFGSGTRLTVV.

The chain joins TRBV3-1 to TRBJ1-6, with unresolved D. Germline CDR1 reads LGHDT; CDR2 reads YNNKEL (reference sequence). The CDR3 length is 16 residues. V was shortened by 4 bases and J by 6 bases, with 16 bases between the two germline ends. The CDR3 sequence: CASSPNRTPINSPLHF. CDR3 nucleotides: TGTGCCAGCAGCCCAAATAGGACCCCAATTAATTCACCCCTCCACTTT. The full variable domain, its missing parts supplied by reference TRBV3-1 and TRBJ1-6, is DTAVSQTPKYLVTQMGNDKSIKCEQNLGHDTMYWYKQDSKKFLKIMFSYNNKELIINETVPNRFSPKSPDKAHLNLHINSLELGDSAVYFCASSPNRTPINSPLHFGNGTRLTVT.

This clone has ten or more counts. This chain uses TRBV5-1 with TRBJ2-3; 8 bases agree with TRBD2. The V and J ends lost 6 bases and 1 base, in that order; junction bases with no gene match: 7. CDR3 size: 15 residues. Germline CDR1 reads SGHRS; CDR2 reads YFSETQ. The CDR3 loop reads CASIPGGAGTDTQYF. The CDR3 DNA follows: TGCGCCAGCATCCCCGGGGGGGCCGGCACAGATACGCAGTATTTT.

As to this clone: This could be a read error, since a much larger clone is one nucleotide away. Because it lacks the conserved phenylalanine or tryptophan at the end, this CDR3 is likely a read error. The limits of the CDR3 on the DNA are not certain, so only TCRdb's listed CDR3 is given. At the DNA level, this CDR3 is encoded by other sequences in the same sample as well. CDR3 region: CASSPTPTS. This chain joins TRBV7-7 and TRBJ2-6. Germline lookup yields CDR1 SSHAT and CDR2 FNYEAQ (reference sequence). 9 amino acids form the CDR3, both terminal residues included.

This chain joins TRBV13 and TRBJ2-7; 8 bases are shared with TRBD1. J was trimmed by 3 bases and V by 5 bases; bases with no gene match: 12. Germline V CDR1 and CDR2: PRHDT, FYEKMQ (reference sequence). The CDR3 is 16 residues long. The CDR3 DNA reads as TGTGCCAGCAGCCCCCGGCGAGAGACAGGGGACTACGAGCAGTACTTC. Amino acid sequence: CASSPRRETGDYEQYF.

This clone appeared a few times. The rearrangement joins TRBV12-3 or TRBV12-4 to TRBJ2-7; D may correspond to TRBD1 or TRBD2 (5 bases each). The V gene lost 6 bases and the J gene lost 1 base, with 19 bases spanning the gap. The CDR3 runs 16 residues. The CDR3 is CASSHAGAFVSYEQYF. The CDR3 bases are TGTGCCAGCAGCCACGCCGGGGCTTTCGTTTCCTACGAGCAGTACTTC.

This rearrangement joins TRBV12-3 or TRBV12-4 to TRBJ2-5; D possibly uses TRBD1 or TRBD2 (6 bases each). The V and J ends lost 7 bases and 4 bases respectively, with 13 bases between them. This CDR3 has 13 residues. CDR3: CASKGGSGETQYF. For the CDR3, the DNA is TGTGCCAGCAAAGGGGGGTCGGGAGAGACCCAGTACTTC.

The CDR3 coding sequence is TGTGCCTGGGGGAGGGGGGACCCAGGGTTCTTC. Its protein is CAWGRGDPGFF. V gene TRBV30 combines with J gene TRBJ2-1; D possibly corresponds to TRBD2 (7 bases). The V and J ends lost 5 bases and 15 bases respectively, with 17 bases between them. Looked up from germline, CDR1 is GTSNPN and CDR2 is SVGIG (reference sequence). CDR3 length equals 11 residues.

This clone was picked up many times. The V gene is TRBV5-1, the J gene TRBJ1-1, with D perhaps matching TRBD1 (6 bases). The germline V and J ends were trimmed by 4 bases and 4 bases, with 11 bases remaining between them. CDR1 is SGHRS, CDR2 YFSETQ, per germline. The CDR3 consists of 13 residues. The CDR3 protein is CASSGEGGTEAFF. The CDR3 nucleotides are TGCGCCAGCAGCGGGGAGGGGGGCACTGAAGCTTTCTTT. Together with reference TRBV5-1 and TRBJ1-1, the CDR3 gives the full variable domain: KAGVTQTPRYLIKTRGQQVTLSCSPISGHRSVSWYQQTPGQGLQFLFEYFSETQRNKGNFPGRFSGRQFSNSRSEMNVSTLELGDSALYLCASSGEGGTEAFFGQGTRLTVV.

This clone is termed medium-sized. The chain carries TRBV5-1 and TRBJ1-2; D uncertain. This CDR3 has 17 residues. Trimming removed 0 bases from V and 1 base from J, with 16 bases in between. The germline CDR1 and CDR2 sequences are SGHRS and YFSETQ. Here the CDR3 DNA reads TGCGCCAGCAGCTTGGGACTTTCGATATCCGGTAACTATGGCTACACCTTC. It yields the protein CASSLGLSISGNYGYTF.

The chain has TRBV20-1 and TRBJ2-1, with 7 bases fitting TRBD2. The V gene end was trimmed by 8 bases and the J gene end by 4 bases; junction bases not matched to a gene: 5. The CDR3 covers 12 residues. Germline CDR1 DFQATT, CDR2 SNEGSKA (reference sequence). As DNA, the CDR3 is TGCAGTATCGAGCGGGATTACAATGAGCAGTTCTTC. It translates to CSIERDYNEQFF.

The chain recombines TRBV14 with TRBJ2-7; D call uncertain. The ends were cut back, 0 bases at V and 4 bases at J, with 7 bases in the middle. The CDR3 consists of 13 residues. Looked up from germline, CDR1 is SGHDN and CDR2 is FVKESK. Here the CDR3 reads CASSQDRSYEQYF. CDR3 in DNA: TGTGCCAGCAGCCAAGATAGAAGTTACGAGCAGTACTTC.

This clone qualifies as medium-sized. This chain joins TRBV13 and TRBJ2-7; perhaps TRBD1 as D (5 bases). Looked up from germline, CDR1 is PRHDT and CDR2 is FYEKMQ (reference sequence). Trimming left V 0 bases short and J 0 bases short, with 12 bases between. CDR3 length equals 16 residues. The CDR3 DNA follows: TGTGCCAGCAGCTTAGGGTCAGGGATGGGCTCCTACGAGCAGTACTTC. Translating it yields CASSLGSGMGSYEQYF.

This clone showed up just a few times. Its ends do not fully match the called genes, so a read error is possible. The rearrangement links TRBV28 to TRBJ2-1, with D possibly TRBD2 on 5 matching bases. The germline CDR1 and CDR2 sequences are MDHEN and SYDVKM. This CDR3 region has 13 residues. The CDR3 DNA is TGTGCCAGCAGTTTAGGCGGGTGGAATGAGCGGTTCTTC. Amino acid sequence: CASSLGGWNERFF.

Details on this clone: Sequence at one end of the junction differs from germline and may be a read error. The V call is TRBV20-1, the J call TRBJ1-1; possible D gene TRBD1, 6 bases. The CDR3 runs to 12 residues. Germline V gene lookup returns CDR1 DFQATT and CDR2 SNEGSKA (reference sequence). CDR3 nucleotides: TGCAGTGCTAGTTGGACAGACACCGAAGCTTTCTTT. Translated: CSASWTDTEAFF.

The CDR3 DNA is TGTGCCAGCAGCTTAGGGATAGGAGGCTACGAGCAGTACTTC. It translates to CASSLGIGGYEQYF. The genes are TRBV11-2 and TRBJ2-7, with D possibly being TRBD2 (5 bases). There are 14 residues in the CDR3. V lost 1 base, J lost 3 bases, and 10 bases lay in between. CDR1 and CDR2 from the germline V gene are SGHAT and FQNNGV.